The entry below describes one T cell receptor beta chain. Its target is unknown. The assay was immunoSEQ multiplex PCR, and TCRdb's table has in-frame clones only and misses some. The table lists just over 20,000 clones, over 65% of them singletons. The time point was: cycle 4 day 1 (C4D1), after more than five weeks of nivolumab. Brentuximab vedotin exposure varied, and every patient relapsed after autologous stem cell transplantation. The record originates from a study of PD-1 blockade in classical Hodgkin lymphoma. General study points: At baseline, newly diagnosed patients reportedly showed less TCR diversity than healthy donors. Complete responders entered with baseline diversity on par with newly diagnosed patients, the results showed. Only CD4+ TCR diversity, not CD8+, had risen significantly by C4D1. With respect to the repertoire differences, their causes, possibly disease activity or prior therapy, remain undefined.

Germline V lookup: CDR1 MNHNS, CDR2 SASEGT. With 6 bases removed from V and 0 bases from J, the gap between germline ends came to 11 bases. The CDR3 runs 15 residues. The rearrangement uses TRBV6-1 and TRBJ2-2, with D maybe TRBD1 (6 bases). This sample comprised peripheral blood mononuclear cells (PBMCs), obtained before the fourth cycle of nivolumab. The sequence derives from a human donor with classical Hodgkin lymphoma. In DNA form, the CDR3 reads TGTGCCAGCAGCCGGACAGCAACGAACACCGGGGAGCTGTTTTTT. Its translation: CASSRTATNTGELFF.